The present T cell receptor (beta chain) was sequenced within a study of glioma-infiltrating T cells after dendritic cell vaccination. Study information: At biweekly intervals, patients got three intradermal dendritic cell vaccine injections.

TCRB CDR3 was amplified from 2 ug genomic DNA or less. The primer mix had 60 V beta and 13 J beta primers. Sequencing used immunoSEQ multiplex PCR; TCRdb keeps in-frame clones, though not all of them. The sample shows about 24,000 clones, roughly 90% of them seen only once. Time point specified: after dendritic cell vaccination, including at tumor progression/relapse. All glioblastoma patients lacked an isocitrate dehydrogenase mutation. Sequencing was performed on blood, taken after dendritic cell vaccination. The TCR was taken from a human donor with glioblastoma.

The CDR3 region is CASSPRMASGAGELFF. Written as DNA, the CDR3 is TGTGCCAGCTCACCACGAATGGCTAGCGGGGCCGGGGAGCTGTTTTTT. V gene TRBV18 combines with J gene TRBJ2-2; 9 positions agree with TRBD2. The CDR3 consists of 16 residues. Trimming cost V 1 base and J 6 bases; bases outside gene matches: 6. Germline V gene data show CDR1 as KGHSH and CDR2 as LQKENI.